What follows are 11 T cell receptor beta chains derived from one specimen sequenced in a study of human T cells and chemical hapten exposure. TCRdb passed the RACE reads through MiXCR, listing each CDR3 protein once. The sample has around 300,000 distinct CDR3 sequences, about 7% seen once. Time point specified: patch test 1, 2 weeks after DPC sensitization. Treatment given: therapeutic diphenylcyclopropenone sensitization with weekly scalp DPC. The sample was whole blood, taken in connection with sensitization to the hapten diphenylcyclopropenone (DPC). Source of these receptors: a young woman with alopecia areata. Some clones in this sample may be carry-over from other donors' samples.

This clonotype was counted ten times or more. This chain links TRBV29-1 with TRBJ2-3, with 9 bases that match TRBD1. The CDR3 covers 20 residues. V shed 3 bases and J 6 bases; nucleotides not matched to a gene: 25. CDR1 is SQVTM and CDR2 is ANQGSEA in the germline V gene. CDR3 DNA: TGCAGCGTTGATCTACCGGGACAGGGTATTTGGGCACTTCAGGAGGATACGCAGTATTTT. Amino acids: CSVDLPGQGIWALQEDTQYF.

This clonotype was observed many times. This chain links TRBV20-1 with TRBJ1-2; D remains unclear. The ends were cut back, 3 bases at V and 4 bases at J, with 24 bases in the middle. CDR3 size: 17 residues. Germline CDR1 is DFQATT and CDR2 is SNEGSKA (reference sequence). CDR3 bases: TGCAGTGCTAGTGGGCCATACCGGGCCCAAGGTGCCTATGGCTACACCTTC. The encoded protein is CSASGPYRAQGAYGYTF.

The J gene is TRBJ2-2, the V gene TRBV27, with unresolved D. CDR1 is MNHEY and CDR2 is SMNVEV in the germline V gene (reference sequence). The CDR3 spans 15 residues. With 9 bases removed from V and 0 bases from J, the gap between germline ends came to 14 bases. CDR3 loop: CARIRTVANTGELFF. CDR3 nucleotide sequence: TGTGCCAGGATTAGGACGGTCGCGAACACCGGGGAGCTGTTTTTT.

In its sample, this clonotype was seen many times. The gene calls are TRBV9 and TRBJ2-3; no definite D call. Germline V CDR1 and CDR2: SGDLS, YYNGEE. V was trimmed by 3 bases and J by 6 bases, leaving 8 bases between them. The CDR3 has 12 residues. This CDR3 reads CASSDPADTQYF. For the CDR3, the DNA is TGTGCCAGCAGCGACCCGGCGGATACGCAGTATTTT.

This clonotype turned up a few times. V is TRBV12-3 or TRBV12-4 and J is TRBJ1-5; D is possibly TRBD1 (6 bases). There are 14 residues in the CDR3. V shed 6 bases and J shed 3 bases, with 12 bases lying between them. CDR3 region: CASRPTGLNQPQHF. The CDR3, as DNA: TGTGCCAGCAGGCCAACAGGGCTCAATCAGCCCCAGCATTTT.

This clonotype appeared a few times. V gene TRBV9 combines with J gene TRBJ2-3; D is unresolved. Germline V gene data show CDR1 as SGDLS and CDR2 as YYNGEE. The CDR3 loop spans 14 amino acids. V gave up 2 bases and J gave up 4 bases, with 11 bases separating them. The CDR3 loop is CASSVMLRPDTQYF. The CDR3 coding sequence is TGTGCCAGCAGCGTTATGCTACGACCAGATACGCAGTATTTT. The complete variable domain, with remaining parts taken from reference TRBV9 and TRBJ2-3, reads DSGVTQTPKHLITATGQRVTLRCSPRSGDLSVYWYQQSLDQGLQFLIQYYNGEERAKGNILERFSAQQFPDLHSELNLSSLELGDSALYFCASSVMLRPDTQYFGPGTRLTVL.

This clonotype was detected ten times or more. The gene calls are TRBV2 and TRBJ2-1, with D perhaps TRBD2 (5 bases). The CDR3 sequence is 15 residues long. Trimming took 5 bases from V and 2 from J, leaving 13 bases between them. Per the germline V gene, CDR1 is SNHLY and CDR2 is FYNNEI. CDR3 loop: CASSTEGFAYNEQFF. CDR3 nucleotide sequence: TGTGCCAGCAGTACCGAGGGTTTCGCCTACAATGAGCAGTTCTTC. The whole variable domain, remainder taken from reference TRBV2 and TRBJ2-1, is EPEVTQTPSHQVTQMGQEVILRCVPISNHLYFYWYRQILGQKVEFLVSFYNNEISEKSEIFDDQFSVERPDGSNFTLKIRSTKLEDSAMYFCASSTEGFAYNEQFFGPGTRLTVL.

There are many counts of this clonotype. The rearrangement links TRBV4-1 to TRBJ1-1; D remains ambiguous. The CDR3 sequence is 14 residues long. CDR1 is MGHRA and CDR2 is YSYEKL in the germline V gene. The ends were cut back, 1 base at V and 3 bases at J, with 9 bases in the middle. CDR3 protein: CASSQAGPYTEAFF. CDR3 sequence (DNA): TGCGCCAGCAGCCAAGCTGGTCCTTACACTGAAGCTTTCTTT.

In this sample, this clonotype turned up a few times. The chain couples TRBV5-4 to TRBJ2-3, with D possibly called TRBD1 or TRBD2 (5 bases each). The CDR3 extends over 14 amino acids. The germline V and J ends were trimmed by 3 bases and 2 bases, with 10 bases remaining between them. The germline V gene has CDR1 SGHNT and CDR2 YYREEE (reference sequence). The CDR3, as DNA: TGTGCCAGCAGCTACCGGGACCACACAGATACGCAGTATTTT. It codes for CASSYRDHTDTQYF.

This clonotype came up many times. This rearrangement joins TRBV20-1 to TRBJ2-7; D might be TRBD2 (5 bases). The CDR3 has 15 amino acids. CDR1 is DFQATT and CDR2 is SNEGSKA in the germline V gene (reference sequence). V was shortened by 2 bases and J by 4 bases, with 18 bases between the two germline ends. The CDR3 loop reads CSARPLPGTDYEQYF. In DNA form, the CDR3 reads TGCAGTGCTAGACCACTACCGGGAACCGATTACGAGCAGTACTTC.

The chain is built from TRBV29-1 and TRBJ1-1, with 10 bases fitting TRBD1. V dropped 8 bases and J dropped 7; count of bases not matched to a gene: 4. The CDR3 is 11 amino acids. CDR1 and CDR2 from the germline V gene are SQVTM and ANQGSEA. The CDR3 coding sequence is TGCAGCTCACGGACAGGGGGTGAAGCTTTCTTT. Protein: CSSRTGGEAFF.